This T cell receptor beta chain stems from a study of blood T cell repertoires in COVID-19. About the research overall: COVID-19 samples from acute and convalescent phases originated in the United States, Italy and Spain. Nucleic acid was either cDNA or gDNA, and it came from T cells, B-cell-depleted T cells, or PBMCs.

In the study's own analysis: Reference gene primers were amplified, and this amplification served to estimate nucleated cell counts. Data came from immunoSEQ multiplex PCR; TCRdb stores just in-frame clones and leaves some out. V and J calls and clone size come straight from that table; D and trimming were deduced from the DNA. The repertoire holds under 75,000 clones, more than 75% seen once, with roughly half in the top ten. Trimming cost V 6 bases and J 4 bases; bases outside gene matches: 2. The CDR3 is made up of 12 amino acids. This rearrangement joins TRBV12-3 or TRBV12-4 to TRBJ1-1; 7 bases are a match to TRBD1. This receptor was taken from a woman aged 80 or over with acute or convalescent COVID-19. Sequenced sample: peripheral blood. The CDR3 DNA is TGTGCCAGCAGCAACAGGGGCACTGAAGCTTTCTTT. Its translation: CASSNRGTEAFF.